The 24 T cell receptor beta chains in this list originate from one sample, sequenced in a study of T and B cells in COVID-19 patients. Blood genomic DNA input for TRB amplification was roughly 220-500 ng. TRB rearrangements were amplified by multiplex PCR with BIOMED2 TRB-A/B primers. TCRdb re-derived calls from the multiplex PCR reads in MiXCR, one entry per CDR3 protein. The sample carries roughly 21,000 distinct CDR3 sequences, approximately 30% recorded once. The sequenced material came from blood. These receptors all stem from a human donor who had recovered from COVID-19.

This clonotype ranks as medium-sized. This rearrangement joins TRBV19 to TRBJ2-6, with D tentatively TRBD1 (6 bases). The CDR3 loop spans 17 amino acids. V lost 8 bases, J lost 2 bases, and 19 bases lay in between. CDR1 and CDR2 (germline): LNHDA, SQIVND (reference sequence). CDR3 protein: CASRLTGVGTGANVLTF. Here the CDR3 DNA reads TGTGCCAGTCGGTTGACAGGTGTGGGTACTGGGGCCAACGTCCTGACTTTC.

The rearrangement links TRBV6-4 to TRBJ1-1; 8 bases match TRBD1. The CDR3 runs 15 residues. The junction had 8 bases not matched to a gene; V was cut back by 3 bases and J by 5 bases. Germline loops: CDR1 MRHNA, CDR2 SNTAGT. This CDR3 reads CASSEFTGGRTEAFF. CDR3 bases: TGTGCCAGCAGTGAATTTACAGGGGGTCGGACTGAAGCTTTCTTT.

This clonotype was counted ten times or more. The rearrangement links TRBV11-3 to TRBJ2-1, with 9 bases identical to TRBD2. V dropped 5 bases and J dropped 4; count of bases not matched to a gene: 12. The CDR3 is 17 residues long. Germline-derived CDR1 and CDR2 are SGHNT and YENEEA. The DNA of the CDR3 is TGTGCCAGCAGCCAGGGTAGCGGGGGAATAAGGTACAATGAGCAGTTCTTC. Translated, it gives CASSQGSGGIRYNEQFF.

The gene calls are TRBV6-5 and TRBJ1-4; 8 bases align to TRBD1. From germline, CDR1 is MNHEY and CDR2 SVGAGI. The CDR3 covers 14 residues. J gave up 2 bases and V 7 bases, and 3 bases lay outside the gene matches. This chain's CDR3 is CASTRTGTNEKLFF. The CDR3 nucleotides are TGTGCCAGCACCAGGACAGGGACTAATGAAAAACTGTTTTTT.

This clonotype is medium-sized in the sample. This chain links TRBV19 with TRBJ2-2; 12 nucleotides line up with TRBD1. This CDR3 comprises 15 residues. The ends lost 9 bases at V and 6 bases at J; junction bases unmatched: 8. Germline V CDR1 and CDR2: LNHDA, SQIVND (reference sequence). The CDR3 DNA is TGTGCCAGCGCGGGGGACAGGGGGCGTTCCGGGGAGCTGTTTTTT. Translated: CASAGDRGRSGELFF.

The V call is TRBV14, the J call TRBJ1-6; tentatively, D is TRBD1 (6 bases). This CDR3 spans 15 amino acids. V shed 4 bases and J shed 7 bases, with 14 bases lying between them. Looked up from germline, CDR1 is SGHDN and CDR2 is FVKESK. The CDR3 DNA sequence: TGTGCCAGCAGCCTCGGACAGTGGGGCAATTCACCCCTCCACTTT. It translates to CASSLGQWGNSPLHF.

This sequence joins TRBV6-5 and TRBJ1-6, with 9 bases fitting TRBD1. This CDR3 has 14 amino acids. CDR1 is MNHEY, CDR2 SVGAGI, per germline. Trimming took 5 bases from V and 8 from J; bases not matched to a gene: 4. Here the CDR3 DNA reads TGTGCCAGCAGTGGCCGGGACAGGGATTCACCCCTCCACTTT. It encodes CASSGRDRDSPLHF.

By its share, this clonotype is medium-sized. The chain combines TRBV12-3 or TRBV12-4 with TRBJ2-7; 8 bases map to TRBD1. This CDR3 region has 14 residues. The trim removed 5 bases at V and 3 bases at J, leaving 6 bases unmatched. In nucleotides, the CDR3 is TGTGCCAGCAGTCCAAACACAGGGGGCTACGAGCAGTACTTC. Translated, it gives CASSPNTGGYEQYF.

For the CDR3, the DNA is TGTGCCAGCAGTTTAACCAGGGGGATGGGAAACACCATATATTTT. Translated: CASSLTRGMGNTIYF. The gene calls are TRBV27 and TRBJ1-3, with 7 bases aligning to TRBD1. CDR1 is MNHEY, CDR2 SMNVEV, per germline (reference sequence). CDR3 size: 15 residues. The trim removed 2 bases at V and 4 bases at J, leaving 5 bases unmatched.

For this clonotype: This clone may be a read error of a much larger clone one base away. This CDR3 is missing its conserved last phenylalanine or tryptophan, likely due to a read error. The CDR3 reads CSSRGRSNQETQYL. DNA of the CDR3: TGCAGCTCTAGAGGGCGGTCCAACCAAGAGACCCAGTACCTC. This chain joins TRBV29-1 and TRBJ2-5; tentative D call: TRBD2 (5 bases). CDR1 is SQVTM, CDR2 ANQGSEA, per germline. V lost 8 bases and J 0 bases, leaving 16 bases between the germline ends. The CDR3 consists of 14 residues.

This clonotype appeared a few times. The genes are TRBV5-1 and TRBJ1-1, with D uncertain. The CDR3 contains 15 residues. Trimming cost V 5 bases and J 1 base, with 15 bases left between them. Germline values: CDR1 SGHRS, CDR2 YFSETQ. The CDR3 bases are TGCGCCAGCAGAATTGGTGCCAGCCCGAACACTGAAGCTTTCTTT. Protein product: CASRIGASPNTEAFF.

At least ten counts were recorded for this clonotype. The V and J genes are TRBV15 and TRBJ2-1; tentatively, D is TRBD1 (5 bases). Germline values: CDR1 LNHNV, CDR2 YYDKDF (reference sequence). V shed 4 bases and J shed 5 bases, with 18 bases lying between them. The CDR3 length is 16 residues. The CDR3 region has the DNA TGTGCCACCAGCATCTCGACAGCACAATGGGACAATGAGCAGTTCTTC. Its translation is CATSISTAQWDNEQFF.

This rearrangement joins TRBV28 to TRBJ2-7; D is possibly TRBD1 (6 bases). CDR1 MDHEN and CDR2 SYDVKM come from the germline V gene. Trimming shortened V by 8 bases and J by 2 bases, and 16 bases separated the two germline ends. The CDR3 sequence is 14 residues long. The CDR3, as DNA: TGTGCCAGCCGAAAACAGGGCAGTCCCTACGAGCAGTACTTC. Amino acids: CASRKQGSPYEQYF. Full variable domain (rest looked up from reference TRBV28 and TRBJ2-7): DVKVTQSSRYLVKRTGEKVFLECVQDMDHENMFWYRQDPGLGLRLIYFSYDVKMKEKGDIPEGYSVSREKKERFSLILESASTNQTSMYLCASRKQGSPYEQYFGPGTRLTVT.

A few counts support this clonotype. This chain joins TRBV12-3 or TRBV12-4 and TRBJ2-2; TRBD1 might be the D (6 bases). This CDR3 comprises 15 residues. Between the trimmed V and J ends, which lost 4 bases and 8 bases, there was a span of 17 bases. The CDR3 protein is CASSSRGSVGGELFF. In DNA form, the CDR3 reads TGTGCCAGCAGTTCCAGGGGCTCCGTGGGTGGGGAGCTGTTTTTT.

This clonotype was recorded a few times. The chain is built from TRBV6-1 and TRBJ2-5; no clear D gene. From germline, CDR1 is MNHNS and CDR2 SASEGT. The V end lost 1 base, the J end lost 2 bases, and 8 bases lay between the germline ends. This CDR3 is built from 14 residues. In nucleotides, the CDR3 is TGTGCCAGCAGTGAAGGTTCCGGACAAGAGACCCAGTACTTC. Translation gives CASSEGSGQETQYF.

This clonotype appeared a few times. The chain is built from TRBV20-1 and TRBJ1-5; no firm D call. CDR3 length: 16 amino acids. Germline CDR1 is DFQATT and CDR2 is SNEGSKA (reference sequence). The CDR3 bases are TGCAGCGTAAGCCCGAACACTAATAAACTCAATCAGCCCCAGCATTTT. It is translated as CSVSPNTNKLNQPQHF.

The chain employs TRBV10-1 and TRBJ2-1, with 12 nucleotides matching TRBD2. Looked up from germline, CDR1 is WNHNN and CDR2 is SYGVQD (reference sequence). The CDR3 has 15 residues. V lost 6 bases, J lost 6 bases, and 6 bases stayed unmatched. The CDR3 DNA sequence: TGCGCCAGCAGCCCGACTAGCGGGGGACGCAATGAGCAGTTCTTC. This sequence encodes CASSPTSGGRNEQFF.

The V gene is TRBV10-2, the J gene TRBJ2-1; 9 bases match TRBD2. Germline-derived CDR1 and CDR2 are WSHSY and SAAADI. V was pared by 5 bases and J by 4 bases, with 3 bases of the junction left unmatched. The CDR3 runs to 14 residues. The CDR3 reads CASSRAGGYNEQFF. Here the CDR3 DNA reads TGCGCCAGCAGTAGGGCGGGGGGGTACAATGAGCAGTTCTTC.

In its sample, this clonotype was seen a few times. This CDR3 reads CATSRYLSNTEAFF. DNA for the CDR3: TGTGCCACCAGCAGATATCTCTCGAACACTGAAGCTTTCTTT. This sequence joins TRBV15 and TRBJ1-1; D is undetermined. The V and J ends lost 2 bases and 1 base respectively, with 8 bases between them. There are 14 residues in the CDR3. Germline V gene sequence: CDR1 LNHNV, CDR2 YYDKDF (reference sequence).

The CDR3 DNA reads TGCGCCAGCACCCCGGGACAGGGGGCATACGAGCAGTACTTC. Amino acids: CASTPGQGAYEQYF. The chain employs TRBV5-1 and TRBJ2-5, with 12 bases that match TRBD1. The J call could be wrong; TRBJ2-7 is a better fit for the DNA end. Germline V gene lookup returns CDR1 SGHRS and CDR2 YFSETQ. CDR3 size: 14 residues.

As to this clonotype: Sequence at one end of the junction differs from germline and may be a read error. The DNA for the CDR3 is TGCGCCAGCAGCTCCACGACAGGGGGGAGGGAGACCCAGTACTTC. Translation gives CASSSTTGGRETQYF. This chain connects TRBV5-6 to TRBJ2-5, with 9 bases identical to TRBD1. The CDR3 contains 15 residues. CDR1 and CDR2 (germline): SGHDT, YYEEEE.

DNA for the CDR3: TGTGCCAGCAGCTTAGGATTAGCAGTAAACCAAGAGACCCAGTACTTC. This translates into CASSLGLAVNQETQYF. This chain links TRBV5-6 with TRBJ2-5; D not certain. V was pared by 2 bases and J by 0 bases, with 14 bases between. CDR3 size: 16 residues. Germline V gives CDR1 SGHDT, CDR2 YYEEEE.

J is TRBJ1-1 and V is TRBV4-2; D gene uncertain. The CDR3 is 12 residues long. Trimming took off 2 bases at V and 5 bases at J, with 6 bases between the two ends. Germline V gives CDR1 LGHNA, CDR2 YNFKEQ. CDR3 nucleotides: TGTGCCAGCAGCCAATCGGGGACTGAAGCTTTCTTT. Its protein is CASSQSGTEAFF.

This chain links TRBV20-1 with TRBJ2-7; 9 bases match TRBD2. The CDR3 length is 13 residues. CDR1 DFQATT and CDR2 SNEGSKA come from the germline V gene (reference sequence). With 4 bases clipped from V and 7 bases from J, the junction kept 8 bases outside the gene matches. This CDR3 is CSATSSGGYEQYF. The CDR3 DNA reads TGCAGTGCTACCTCCAGCGGGGGGTATGAGCAGTACTTC.